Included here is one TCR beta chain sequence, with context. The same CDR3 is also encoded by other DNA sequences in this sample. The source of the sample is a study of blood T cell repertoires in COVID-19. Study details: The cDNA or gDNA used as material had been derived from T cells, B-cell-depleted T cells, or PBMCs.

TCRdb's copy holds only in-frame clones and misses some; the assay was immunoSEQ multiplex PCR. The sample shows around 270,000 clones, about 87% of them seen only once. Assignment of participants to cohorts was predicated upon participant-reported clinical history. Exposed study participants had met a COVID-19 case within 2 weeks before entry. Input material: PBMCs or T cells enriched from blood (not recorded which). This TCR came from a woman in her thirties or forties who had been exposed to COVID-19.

As DNA, the CDR3 is TGTGCCAGCAGCCTTGCGGGCGGGACTGAAGCTTTCTTT. It is translated as CASSLAGGTEAFF. The chain joins TRBV27 to TRBJ1-1; no clear D. Per the germline V gene, CDR1 is MNHEY and CDR2 is SMNVEV (reference sequence). The CDR3 length is 13 residues. The V end was cut by 6 bases, the J end by 5 bases, with 13 bases between.